A single sample gave rise to the 28 T cell receptor beta chains below, sequenced in a study of shared clonotypes between healthy human individuals. Produced via immunoSEQ multiplex PCR; TCRdb's table is partial and in-frame only. In the table there are about 960,000 clones, 76% of which are singletons. The sample consisted of memory CD4+ T cells sorted from blood. Subset indicated: CD45RA-negative fraction. The receptor set was obtained from a man aged 18 to 35 in good health.

V usage is TRBV6-1 and J usage is TRBJ2-7, with TRBD1 matching over 7 bases. Germline loops: CDR1 MNHNS, CDR2 SASEGT. V trimming: 6 bases; J trimming: 1 base; junction bases outside the gene matches: 9. This CDR3 contains 15 residues. The CDR3 DNA reads TGTGCCAGCAGGGAGAGACTGGGACAGTCCTACGAGCAGTACTTC. Translated: CASRERLGQSYEQYF.

The chain uses TRBV5-1 and TRBJ2-7; 7 positions agree with TRBD1. The CDR3 is made up of 14 amino acids. Per germline, CDR1 SGHRS and CDR2 YFSETQ. V was clipped by 3 bases and J by 3 bases; unmatched bases: 6. The CDR3 is CASSYWDSNYEQYF. For the CDR3, the DNA is TGCGCCAGCAGCTACTGGGACAGCAACTACGAGCAGTACTTC.

Remarks on this clone: The sample has other DNA sequences that encode this CDR3 too. This chain links TRBV7-2 with TRBJ2-5; D gene ambiguous. Trimming stripped 1 base from V and 4 bases from J, with 7 bases between. The germline CDR1 and CDR2 sequences are SGHTA and FQGNSA. The CDR3 has 13 residues. CDR3 sequence (DNA): TGTGCCAGCAGCTTAGAAGATCGAGAGACCCAGTACTTC. Its protein is CASSLEDRETQYF.

Ten or more counts support this clone. The CDR3 spells CASLETGNQPQHF. The CDR3 DNA sequence: TGTGCCAGCCTGGAGACAGGTAATCAGCCCCAGCATTTT. The rearrangement links TRBV6-1 to TRBJ1-5; weak D call: TRBD1 (6 bases). CDR1 and CDR2 (germline): MNHNS, SASEGT. The CDR3 sequence is 13 residues long. The V end lost 8 bases, the J end lost 4 bases, and 12 bases lay between the germline ends.

This clone was seen only once. The rearrangement joins TRBV4-1 to TRBJ1-4, with TRBD1 as a possible D gene (5 bases). Per germline, CDR1 MGHRA and CDR2 YSYEKL. Trimming removed 1 base from V and 7 bases from J, with 10 bases in between. The CDR3 extends over 14 amino acids. The CDR3 DNA follows: TGCGCCAGCAGCCAAGGACCTGGGGGTGAAAAACTGTTTTTT. Its protein is CASSQGPGGEKLFF.

The V gene is TRBV28, the J gene TRBJ1-5; 9 bases map to TRBD1. J lost 5 bases, V lost 6 bases, and 8 bases had no gene match. This CDR3 is 15 amino acids long. From germline, CDR1 is MDHEN and CDR2 SYDVKM. This CDR3 is CASRRSGQGHQPQHF. The CDR3 coding sequence is TGTGCCAGCAGGCGATCGGGACAGGGCCATCAGCCCCAGCATTTT.

Worth noting for this clone: Other DNA sequences from this sample encode an identical CDR3 as well. V is TRBV20-1 and J is TRBJ2-3; D uncertain. There are 11 residues in the CDR3. Germline CDR1 reads DFQATT; CDR2 reads SNEGSKA (reference sequence). V was cut by 6 bases and J by 0 bases, with 4 bases left in between. In nucleotides, the CDR3 is TGCAGTGCACCGAGCACAGATACGCAGTATTTT. As protein: CSAPSTDTQYF.

The rearrangement uses TRBV11-2 and TRBJ2-1, with 11 positions matching TRBD2. The germline gives CDR1 SGHAT, CDR2 FQNNGV. This CDR3 is 15 amino acids long. The J segment lost 9 bases and the V segment lost 5 bases, leaving 9 bases of the junction unmatched. CDR3 in amino acids: CASSGIAGGPVEQFF. DNA for the CDR3: TGTGCCAGCAGCGGAATAGCGGGAGGGCCCGTTGAGCAGTTCTTC.

The J gene is TRBJ1-2, the V gene TRBV19; 7 nucleotides match TRBD1. CDR3 size: 14 residues. In germline, CDR1 is LNHDA, CDR2 SQIVND (reference sequence). Unmatched junction bases numbered 8, after V lost 2 bases and J lost 8 bases. Here the CDR3 DNA reads TGTGCCAGTAGTATAACACAGGGGAAAGGCGGCTACACCTTC. Amino acids: CASSITQGKGGYTF.

The chain uses TRBV6-1 and TRBJ2-7; no definite D call. CDR1 MNHNS and CDR2 SASEGT come from the germline V gene. CDR3 length equals 12 residues. With 7 bases removed from V and 2 bases from J, the gap between germline ends came to 9 bases. The CDR3 loop reads CASTTLPYEQYF. In DNA form, the CDR3 reads TGTGCCAGCACTACGCTCCCCTACGAGCAGTACTTC.

The table lists this clone with many counts. The sample holds other DNA sequences that translate to the same CDR3. The V gene is TRBV7-2, the J gene TRBJ2-1; no reliable D call. V lost 5 bases and J 1 base, leaving 9 bases between the germline ends. The germline CDR1 and CDR2 sequences are SGHTA and FQGNSA. This CDR3 region has 14 residues. CDR3 protein: CASSLGGSYNEQFF. The CDR3 DNA follows: TGTGCCAGCAGCCTAGGCGGTTCCTACAATGAGCAGTTCTTC.

In the case of this clone: Other nucleotide sequences in the sample specify the same CDR3. This chain connects TRBV2 to TRBJ2-7; D remains ambiguous. CDR1 SNHLY and CDR2 FYNNEI come from the germline V gene. V was trimmed by 4 bases and J by 1 base, leaving 5 bases between them. The CDR3 consists of 12 residues. The CDR3 nucleotides are TGTGCCAGCAGTGCCTCGTCCTACGAGCAGTACTTC. The encoded protein is CASSASSYEQYF.

V usage is TRBV18 and J usage is TRBJ1-3; a possible D gene is TRBD1 (5 bases). Trimming pared 2 bases from V and 0 bases from J, leaving 11 bases between. The CDR3 sequence is 16 residues long. CDR1 and CDR2 from the germline V gene are KGHSH and LQKENI. CDR3: CASSPTGQLSGNTIYF. The CDR3 DNA reads as TGTGCCAGCTCACCAACAGGACAACTCTCTGGAAACACCATATATTTT.

The chain uses TRBV19 and TRBJ2-3, with 7 bases matching TRBD1. The CDR3 covers 16 residues. Losses at the gene ends were 5 bases for V and 0 bases for J; bases not matched to a gene: 8. Germline V gives CDR1 LNHDA, CDR2 SQIVND (reference sequence). The CDR3 loop is CASSLGQVESTDTQYF. CDR3 DNA: TGTGCCAGTAGTCTCGGACAGGTAGAAAGCACAGATACGCAGTATTTT. Using reference TRBV19 and TRBJ2-3 for the parts outside the CDR3, the full variable domain is DGGITQSPKYLFRKEGQNVTLSCEQNLNHDAMYWYRQDPGQGLRLIYYSQIVNDFQKGDIAEGYSVSREKKESFPLTVTSAQKNPTAFYLCASSLGQVESTDTQYFGPGTRLTVL.

The chain joins TRBV28 to TRBJ1-2, with 7 bases that match TRBD1. Germline CDR1 is MDHEN and CDR2 is SYDVKM. V lost 3 bases, J lost 0 bases, and 4 bases stayed unmatched. The CDR3 runs to 15 residues. The CDR3 nucleotides are TGTGCCAGCAGTTTTTGGGACAGAGCTAACTATGGCTACACCTTC. It encodes CASSFWDRANYGYTF.

V usage is TRBV2 and J usage is TRBJ2-3; D possibly corresponds to TRBD1 (6 bases). Trimming took off 5 bases at V and 0 bases at J, with 15 bases between the two ends. Germline CDR1 reads SNHLY; CDR2 reads FYNNEI. This CDR3 has 16 residues. The CDR3 loop reads CASSPDRSSSTDTQYF. The CDR3, as DNA: TGTGCCAGCAGTCCAGACAGGTCCTCTAGCACAGATACGCAGTATTTT.

This clone was seen more than once but under ten times. This chain connects TRBV30 to TRBJ1-5, with D unresolved. With 2 bases removed from V and 6 bases from J, the gap between germline ends came to 14 bases. CDR1 is GTSNPN, CDR2 SVGIG, per germline (reference sequence). The CDR3 is 14 residues long. CDR3 in amino acids: CAWSSTISGQPQHF. CDR3 nucleotide sequence: TGTGCCTGGAGTTCGACTATTTCGGGTCAGCCCCAGCATTTT.

This chain connects TRBV21-1 to TRBJ2-1; TRBD2 was called by the table and not checked on the DNA. TRBV21-1 is an annotated pseudogene. CDR3 length equals 14 residues. DNA of the CDR3: TGTGCCAGCAGTAGACTAGCGGGAGAAAATGAGCAGTTCTTC. Its translation: CASSRLAGENEQFF.

The V gene is TRBV10-3, the J gene TRBJ2-3; D uncertain. V lost 1 base, J lost 0 bases, and 11 bases lay in between. The CDR3 is 16 residues long. Germline V lookup: CDR1 ENHRY, CDR2 SYGVKD. CDR3: CAISEYPINSTDTQYF. CDR3 in DNA: TGTGCCATCAGTGAGTACCCTATTAATAGCACAGATACGCAGTATTTT.

This clone was counted a single time. Possible read error: a much larger clone is one base away. This chain links TRBV5-1 with TRBJ2-3, with TRBD2 matching over 8 bases. Germline CDR1 and CDR2: SGHRS and YFSETQ. The length of the CDR3 is 17 residues. Trimming took 1 base from V and 4 from J; bases not matched to a gene: 11. CDR3 in amino acids: CASSLTIGAGGADTQYF. CDR3 bases: TGCGCCAGCAGCTTGACCATCGGGGCCGGGGGGGCAGATACGCAGTATTTT.

This clone was seen a handful of times. This chain uses TRBV7-8 with TRBJ1-1; no firm D call. The CDR3 is made up of 13 amino acids. Germline assignment: CDR1 SGHVS and CDR2 FQNEAQ. V was trimmed by 5 bases and J by 5 bases, leaving 12 bases between them. For the CDR3, the DNA is TGTGCCAGCAGCCAAGCGAGGTTGACTGAAGCTTTCTTT. Amino acids: CASSQARLTEAFF.

The DNA for the CDR3 is TGTGCCACCAGCAGTTATGGCGGGGCTGGGAACTACGAGCAGTACTTC. This translates into CATSSYGGAGNYEQYF. The chain is built from TRBV15 and TRBJ2-7; weak D call: TRBD2 (6 bases). The V end was cut by 3 bases, the J end by 3 bases, with 18 bases between. The CDR3 loop spans 16 amino acids. In germline, CDR1 is LNHNV, CDR2 YYDKDF (reference sequence). Combining the CDR3 with reference TRBV15 and TRBJ2-7 gives the whole variable domain DAMVIQNPRYQVTQFGKPVTLSCSQTLNHNVMYWYQQKSSQAPKLLFHYYDKDFNNEADTPDNFQSRRPNTSFCFLDIRSPGLGDTAMYLCATSSYGGAGNYEQYFGPGTRLTVT.

This clone was recorded once. The sample has other DNA sequences that encode this CDR3 too. The V call is TRBV5-6, the J call TRBJ1-5, with D perhaps TRBD1 (5 bases). In germline, CDR1 is SGHDT, CDR2 YYEEEE. The CDR3 runs to 14 residues. The V end lost 2 bases, the J end lost 3 bases, and 9 bases lay between the germline ends. This CDR3 is CASSFQGVNQPQHF. The CDR3 nucleotides are TGTGCCAGCAGCTTTCAAGGGGTCAATCAGCCCCAGCATTTT.

A single count supports this clone. The chain joins TRBV9 to TRBJ1-3; possible D gene TRBD1, 5 bases. CDR1 and CDR2 from the germline V gene are SGDLS and YYNGEE. Deletions cut 2 bases from V and 4 bases from J, with 13 bases between. The CDR3 is 15 amino acids. CDR3 nucleotides: TGTGCCAGCAGCGTCAACGGGGCGGAAGGAAACACCATATATTTT. As protein: CASSVNGAEGNTIYF.

CDR3 sequence: CASSYSQGAFNEKLFF. DNA of the CDR3: TGTGCCAGCAGCTATAGCCAGGGGGCCTTTAATGAAAAACTGTTTTTT. The gene calls are TRBV5-5 and TRBJ1-4; TRBD1 aligns across 8 bases. V was clipped by 3 bases and J by 4 bases; unmatched bases: 8. Germline CDR1 is SGHKS and CDR2 is YYEKEE (reference sequence). This CDR3 has 16 residues.

The chain has TRBV30 and TRBJ1-6, with D unclear. V was trimmed by 2 bases and J by 2 bases, leaving 4 bases between them. This CDR3 has 13 amino acids. The germline CDR1 and CDR2 sequences are GTSNPN and SVGIG (reference sequence). CDR3 loop: CAWSSAYNSPLHF. Here the CDR3 DNA reads TGTGCCTGGAGTAGTGCCTATAATTCACCCCTCCACTTT.

The gene calls are TRBV4-3 and TRBJ1-4, with 8 bases lining up with TRBD1. The CDR3 totals 14 residues. In germline, CDR1 is LGHNA, CDR2 YSLEER. V gave up 1 base and J gave up 6 bases; unmatched junction bases: 1. The CDR3 DNA reads TGCGCCAGCAGCCAAGGGACAGGGTATGAAAAACTGTTTTTT. It codes for CASSQGTGYEKLFF.

This sequence joins TRBV7-2 and TRBJ1-2; TRBD1 might be the D (5 bases). The V gene's germline CDR1 is SGHTA and CDR2 FQGNSA. The CDR3 totals 14 residues. The V end was cut by 1 base, the J end by 6 bases, with 12 bases between. The CDR3 loop reads CASSLGLTDNGYTF. The CDR3 DNA is TGTGCCAGCAGCTTAGGATTGACAGATAATGGCTACACCTTC.